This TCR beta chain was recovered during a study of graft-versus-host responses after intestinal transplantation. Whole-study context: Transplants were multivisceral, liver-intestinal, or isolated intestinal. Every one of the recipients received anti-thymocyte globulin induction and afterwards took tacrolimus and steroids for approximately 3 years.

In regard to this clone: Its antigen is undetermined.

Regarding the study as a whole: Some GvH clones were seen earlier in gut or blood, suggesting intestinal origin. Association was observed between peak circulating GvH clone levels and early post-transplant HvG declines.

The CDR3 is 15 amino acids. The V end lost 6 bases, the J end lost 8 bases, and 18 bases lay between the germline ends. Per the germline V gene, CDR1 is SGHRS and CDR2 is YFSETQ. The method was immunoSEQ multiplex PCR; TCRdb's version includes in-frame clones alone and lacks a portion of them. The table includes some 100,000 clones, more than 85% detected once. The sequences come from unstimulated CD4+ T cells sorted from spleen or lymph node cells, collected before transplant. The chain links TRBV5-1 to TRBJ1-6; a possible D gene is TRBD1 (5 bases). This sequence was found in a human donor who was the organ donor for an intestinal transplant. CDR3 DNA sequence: TGCGCCAGCAAGGCGCAGGGAGTGGGGCATTCACCCCTCCACTTT. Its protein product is CASKAQGVGHSPLHF.